Listed below are T cell receptor beta chains from one sample, sequenced in a study of T-cell memory formation after mild COVID-19. TCRdb reprocessed the 5' RACE reads with MiXCR, giving one entry per CDR3 protein. In the table there are about half a million distinct CDR3 sequences, 15% to 20% of which are singletons. The specimen was PBMCs or a T cell subset sorted from them (not recorded which). These receptors all come from an adult woman who had mild COVID-19 (a few samples of this study predate the infection). Cell type and time point are not known. Both conserved end residues are part of each CDR3. The order of the fields is CDR3 protein, CDR3 DNA, clone size, D gene, V gene, J gene. A D gene is named only where the DNA matches it firmly. Clone size is stated in some rows and not others, as once, few, many or a class when expanded.

CDR3: CASSRDYYTDTQYF; DNA: TGTGCCAGCAGTCGGGACTATTACACAGATACGCAGTATTTT; size: NA; D: TRBD2; V: TRBV5-6; J: TRBJ2-3
CDR3: CASSLNYNLFSGANVLTF; DNA: TGTGCCAGCAGCTTAAATTACAACTTGTTCTCTGGGGCCAACGTCCTGACTTTC; size: few; D: NA; V: TRBV7-9; J: TRBJ2-6
CDR3: CASSPPRGRYSYEQYF; DNA: TGTGCCAGCAGCCCTCCCAGAGGGAGGTATTCCTACGAGCAGTACTTC; size: few; D: NA; V: TRBV7-8; J: TRBJ2-7
CDR3: CASSLGVGAIGYEQYF; DNA: TGCGCCAGCAGCTTGGGCGTGGGGGCGATCGGCTACGAGCAGTACTTC; size: NA; D: NA; V: TRBV5-1; J: TRBJ2-7
CDR3: CASSSGELQETQYF; DNA: TGCGCCAGCAGCTCAGGAGAACTTCAAGAGACCCAGTACTTC; size: many; D: NA; V: TRBV5-1; J: TRBJ2-5
CDR3: CASSPVGIWRTEAFF; DNA: TGTGCCAGCAGCCCCGTGGGGATTTGGCGAACTGAAGCTTTCTTT; size: NA; D: NA; V: TRBV6-5; J: TRBJ1-1
CDR3: CASSVSSGGAVDTQYF; DNA: TGTGCCAGCAGCGTCTCTAGCGGGGGGGCCGTAGATACGCAGTATTTT; size: few; D: TRBD2; V: TRBV9; J: TRBJ2-3
CDR3: CSARNRGTYEQYF; DNA: TGCAGTGCTAGAAACAGGGGTACCTACGAGCAGTACTTC; size: NA; D: TRBD1; V: TRBV20-1; J: TRBJ2-7
CDR3: CASSFMAIEAFF; DNA: TGTGCCAGCAGTTTTATGGCCATTGAAGCTTTCTTT; size: NA; D: NA; V: TRBV12-3/TRBV12-4; J: TRBJ1-1
CDR3: CASSGTSINF; DNA: TGTGCCAGCAGTGGGACTAGCATCAATTTC; size: NA; D: TRBD2; V: TRBV2; J: TRBJ2-4
CDR3: CAISDSQGWETQYF; DNA: TGTGCCATCAGTGATTCGCAGGGTTGGGAGACCCAGTACTTC; size: NA; D: NA; V: TRBV10-3; J: TRBJ2-5
CDR3: CASSQERGQDSNQPQHF; DNA: TGTGCCAGCAGCCAAGAAAGGGGGCAGGATAGCAATCAGCCCCAGCATTTT; size: NA; D: TRBD1; V: TRBV14; J: TRBJ1-5
CDR3: CASSLQDRSYEQYF; DNA: TGCGCCAGCAGTTTGCAGGACAGATCCTACGAGCAGTACTTC; size: NA; D: NA; V: TRBV5-1; J: TRBJ2-7
CDR3: CASSLRAYPTVDTEAFF; DNA: TGTGCCAGCAGCTTAAGGGCTTACCCGACAGTGGACACTGAAGCTTTCTTT; size: few; D: NA; V: TRBV7-9; J: TRBJ1-1
CDR3: CASRDWTSNQPQHF; DNA: TGCGCCAGCAGAGACTGGACAAGCAATCAGCCCCAGCATTTT; size: NA; D: NA; V: TRBV10-2; J: TRBJ1-5
CDR3: CASSLGANEQFF; DNA: TGCGCCAGCAGCCTGGGGGCGAATGAGCAGTTCTTC; size: many; D: NA; V: TRBV5-1; J: TRBJ2-1
CDR3: CASSEYEAVQETQYF; DNA: TGTGCCAGCAGCGAGTATGAGGCCGTCCAAGAGACCCAGTACTTC; size: NA; D: NA; V: TRBV9; J: TRBJ2-5
CDR3: CSVDGGRDIQYF; DNA: TGCAGCGTTGATGGCGGGAGAGACATTCAGTACTTC; size: NA; D: TRBD2; V: TRBV29-1; J: TRBJ2-4
CDR3: CATSRGRTAENIQYF; DNA: TGTGCCACCAGCAGGGGGAGGACAGCTGAAAACATTCAGTACTTC; size: few; D: NA; V: TRBV15; J: TRBJ2-4
CDR3: CATSDPTGTNYGYTF; DNA: TGTGCCACCAGTGATCCCACAGGGACTAACTATGGCTACACCTTC; size: NA; D: NA; V: TRBV24-1; J: TRBJ1-2
CDR3: CASNTLGGLSYEQYF; DNA: TGCGCCAGCAACACATTGGGGGGACTATCCTACGAGCAGTACTTC; size: NA; D: TRBD2; V: TRBV5-1; J: TRBJ2-7
CDR3: CASSRASGDVYGYTF; DNA: TGCGCCAGCAGCCGAGCCTCGGGGGATGTCTATGGCTACACCTTC; size: NA; D: NA; V: TRBV4-1; J: TRBJ1-2
CDR3: CATRAGGNYEQYF; DNA: TGTGCCACCCGGGCCGGGGGCAACTACGAGCAGTACTTC; size: few; D: NA; V: TRBV10-3; J: TRBJ2-7
CDR3: CASSLAVAGELFF; DNA: TGTGCCAGCAGTTTAGCTGTGGCCGGGGAGCTGTTTTTT; size: NA; D: NA; V: TRBV12-3/TRBV12-4; J: TRBJ2-2
CDR3: CASSQDRKNTEAFF; DNA: TGTGCCAGCTCACAGGACAGGAAGAACACTGAAGCTTTCTTT; size: many; D: TRBD1; V: TRBV18; J: TRBJ1-1
CDR3: CASSVSSLRFF; DNA: TGTGCCAGCAGTGTTTCCAGCCTCCGGTTCTTC; size: few; D: NA; V: TRBV2; J: TRBJ2-1
CDR3: CASSKNLGEYTQYF; DNA: TGCGCCAGCAGCAAAAACCTGGGAGAGTATACGCAGTATTTT; size: few; D: NA; V: TRBV4-3; J: TRBJ2-3
CDR3: CASSYLGTAKQETQYF; DNA: TGTGCCAGCAGTTACCTGGGGACAGCGAAGCAAGAGACCCAGTACTTC; size: few; D: TRBD1; V: TRBV6-2/TRBV6-3; J: TRBJ2-5
CDR3: CASSPGRGYYGYTF; DNA: TGTGCCAGCAGCCCCGGCAGGGGCTACTATGGCTACACCTTC; size: few; D: NA; V: TRBV7-8; J: TRBJ1-2
CDR3: CASSPWSSYNSPLHF; DNA: TGTGCCAGCAGCCCCTGGAGCTCCTATAATTCACCCCTCCACTTT; size: many; D: NA; V: TRBV27; J: TRBJ1-6
CDR3: CASSYLGLAGEGYNEQFF; DNA: TGTGCCAGCAGTTACCTGGGACTAGCGGGAGAGGGGTACAATGAGCAGTTCTTC; size: few; D: TRBD2; V: TRBV6-2/TRBV6-3; J: TRBJ2-1
CDR3: CASSYSTGDGGELFF; DNA: TGTGCCAGCAGTTACTCTACAGGGGACGGCGGGGAGCTGTTTTTT; size: few; D: TRBD1; V: TRBV6-5; J: TRBJ2-2
CDR3: CASSLAGRGSNEKLFF; DNA: TGTGCCAGCAGCTTGGCCGGTCGGGGCTCTAATGAAAAACTGTTTTTT; size: few; D: NA; V: TRBV5-5; J: TRBJ1-4
CDR3: CASSLVRIHEQFF; DNA: TGTGCCAGCAGCTTAGTCAGGATCCATGAGCAGTTCTTC; size: few; D: NA; V: TRBV7-3; J: TRBJ2-1
CDR3: CASTPEMSASWSEQFF; DNA: TGTGCCAGCACCCCCGAAATGAGCGCGAGCTGGAGTGAGCAGTTCTTC; size: many; D: NA; V: TRBV27; J: TRBJ2-1
CDR3: CASSNELGDTQYF; DNA: TGTGCCAGCAGCAATGAGTTGGGAGATACGCAGTATTTT; size: NA; D: NA; V: TRBV7-3; J: TRBJ2-3
CDR3: CASRGQGRNTEAFF; DNA: TGTGCCAGCAGGGGACAGGGTCGGAACACTGAAGCTTTCTTT; size: NA; D: TRBD1; V: TRBV12-3/TRBV12-4; J: TRBJ1-1
CDR3: CASSLLPGAPSTDTQYF; DNA: TGTGCCAGCAGCCTCCTCCCCGGGGCGCCTAGCACAGATACGCAGTATTTT; size: few; D: NA; V: TRBV7-3; J: TRBJ2-3
CDR3: CASSPYRGSSSYEQYF; DNA: TGCGCCAGCAGTCCCTACAGGGGCTCAAGCTCCTACGAGCAGTACTTC; size: NA; D: TRBD1; V: TRBV23-1; J: TRBJ2-7
CDR3: CASSYGGSRGIKDGYTF; DNA: TGTGCCAGCAGTTACGGGGGTAGCAGGGGGATAAAGGATGGCTACACCTTC; size: NA; D: TRBD1; V: TRBV6-5; J: TRBJ1-2
CDR3: CASSLWDTGPLETQYF; DNA: TGTGCCAGCAGCTTATGGGATACTGGCCCCCTAGAGACCCAGTACTTC; size: NA; D: NA; V: TRBV7-2; J: TRBJ2-5
CDR3: CASSLVLSSGNSPEQFF; DNA: TGTGCCAGCAGCTTAGTCCTTAGTAGCGGGAATTCACCTGAGCAGTTCTTC; size: NA; D: TRBD2; V: TRBV7-8; J: TRBJ2-1
CDR3: CASSFGKGQFF; DNA: TGTGCCAGCAGTTTCGGTAAAGGACAGTTCTTC; size: few; D: NA; V: TRBV12-3/TRBV12-4; J: TRBJ2-1
CDR3: CASSQAGQGFTEAFF; DNA: TGCGCCAGCAGCCAAGCCGGACAGGGGTTCACTGAAGCTTTCTTT; size: many; D: TRBD1; V: TRBV4-1; J: TRBJ1-1
CDR3: CASNLGGGSDEQYF; DNA: TGCGCCAGCAACCTGGGTGGGGGAAGCGACGAGCAGTACTTC; size: NA; D: NA; V: TRBV5-1; J: TRBJ2-7
CDR3: CASSSGEISSYEQYF; DNA: TGTGCCAGCAGTTCGGGCGAGATTAGCTCCTACGAGCAGTACTTC; size: few; D: NA; V: TRBV12-3/TRBV12-4; J: TRBJ2-7
CDR3: CASGAGGVLSGNTIYF; DNA: TGTGCCAGCGGTGCAGGGGGAGTCCTCTCTGGAAACACCATATATTTT; size: few; D: TRBD1; V: TRBV12-3/TRBV12-4; J: TRBJ1-3
CDR3: CASRDHSGGVQETQYF; DNA: TGTGCCAGCAGGGATCATAGCGGGGGGGTGCAAGAGACCCAGTACTTC; size: NA; D: TRBD2; V: TRBV2; J: TRBJ2-5
CDR3: CASSLDLADQPQHF; DNA: TGCGCCAGCAGCTTGGACCTCGCGGATCAGCCCCAGCATTTT; size: NA; D: NA; V: TRBV5-1; J: TRBJ1-5